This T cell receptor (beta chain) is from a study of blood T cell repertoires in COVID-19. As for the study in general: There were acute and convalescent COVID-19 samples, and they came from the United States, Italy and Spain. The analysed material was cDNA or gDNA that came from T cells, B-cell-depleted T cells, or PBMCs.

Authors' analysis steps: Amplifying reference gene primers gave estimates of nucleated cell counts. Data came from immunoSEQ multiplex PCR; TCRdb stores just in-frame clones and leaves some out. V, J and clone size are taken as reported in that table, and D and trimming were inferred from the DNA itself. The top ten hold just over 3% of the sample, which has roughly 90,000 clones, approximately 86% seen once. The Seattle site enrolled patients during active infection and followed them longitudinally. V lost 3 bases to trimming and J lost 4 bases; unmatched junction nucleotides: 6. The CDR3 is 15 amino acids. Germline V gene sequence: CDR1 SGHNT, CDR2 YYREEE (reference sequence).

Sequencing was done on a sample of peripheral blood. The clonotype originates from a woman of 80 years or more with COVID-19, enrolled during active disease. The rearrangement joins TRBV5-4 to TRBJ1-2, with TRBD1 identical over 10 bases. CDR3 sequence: CASSSRTGGSYGYTF. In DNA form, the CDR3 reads TGTGCCAGCAGCTCGCGGACAGGGGGTAGCTATGGCTACACCTTC.